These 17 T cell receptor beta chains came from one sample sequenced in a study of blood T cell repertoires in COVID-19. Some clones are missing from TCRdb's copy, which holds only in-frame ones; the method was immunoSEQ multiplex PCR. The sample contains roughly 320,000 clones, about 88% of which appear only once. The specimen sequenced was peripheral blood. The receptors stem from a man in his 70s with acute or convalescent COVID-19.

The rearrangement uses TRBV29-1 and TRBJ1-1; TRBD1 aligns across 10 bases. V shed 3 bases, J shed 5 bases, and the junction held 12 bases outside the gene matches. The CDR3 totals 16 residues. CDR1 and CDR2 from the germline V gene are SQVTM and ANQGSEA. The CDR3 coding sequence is TGCAGCGTTGAGGGGGACCGGGACAGGGGTTGGACTGAAGCTTTCTTT. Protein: CSVEGDRDRGWTEAFF.

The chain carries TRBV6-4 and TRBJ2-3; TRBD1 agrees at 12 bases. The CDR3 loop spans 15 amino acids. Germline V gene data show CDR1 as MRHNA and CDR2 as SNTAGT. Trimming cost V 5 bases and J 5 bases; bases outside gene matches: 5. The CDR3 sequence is CASSRDRGQGDTQYF. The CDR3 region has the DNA TGTGCCAGCAGTCGGGACAGGGGGCAAGGAGATACGCAGTATTTT.

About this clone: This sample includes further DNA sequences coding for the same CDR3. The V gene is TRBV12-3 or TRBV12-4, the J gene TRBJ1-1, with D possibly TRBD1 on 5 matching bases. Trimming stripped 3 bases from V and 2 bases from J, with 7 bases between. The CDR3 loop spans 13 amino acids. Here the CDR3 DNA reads TGTGCCAGCAGTTTGACAGCCAACACTGAAGCTTTCTTT. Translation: CASSLTANTEAFF.

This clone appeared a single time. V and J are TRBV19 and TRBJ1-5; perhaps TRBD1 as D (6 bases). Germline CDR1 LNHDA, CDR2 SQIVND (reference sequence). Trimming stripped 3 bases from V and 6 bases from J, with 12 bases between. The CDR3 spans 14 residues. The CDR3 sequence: CASSIQGRGQPQHF. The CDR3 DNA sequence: TGTGCCAGTAGTATTCAGGGGAGGGGTCAGCCCCAGCATTTT.

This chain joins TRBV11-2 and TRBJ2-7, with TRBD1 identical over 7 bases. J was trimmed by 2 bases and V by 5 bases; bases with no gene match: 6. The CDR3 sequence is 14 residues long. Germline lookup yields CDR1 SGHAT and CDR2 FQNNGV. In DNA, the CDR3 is TGTGCCAGCAGCCGATGGGACAGAACCTACGAGCAGTACTTC. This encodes CASSRWDRTYEQYF. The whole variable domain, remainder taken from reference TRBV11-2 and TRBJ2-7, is EAGVAQSPRYKIIEKRQSVAFWCNPISGHATLYWYQQILGQGPKLLIQFQNNGVVDDSQLPKDRFSAERLKGVDSTLKIQPAKLEDSAVYLCASSRWDRTYEQYFGPGTRLTVT.

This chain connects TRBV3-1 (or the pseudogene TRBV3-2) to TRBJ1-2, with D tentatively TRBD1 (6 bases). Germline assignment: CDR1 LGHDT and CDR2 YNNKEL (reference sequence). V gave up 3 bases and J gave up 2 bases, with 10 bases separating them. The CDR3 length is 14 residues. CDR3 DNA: TGTGCCAGCAGCCACGCGGACAGCAACTATGGCTACACCTTC. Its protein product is CASSHADSNYGYTF.

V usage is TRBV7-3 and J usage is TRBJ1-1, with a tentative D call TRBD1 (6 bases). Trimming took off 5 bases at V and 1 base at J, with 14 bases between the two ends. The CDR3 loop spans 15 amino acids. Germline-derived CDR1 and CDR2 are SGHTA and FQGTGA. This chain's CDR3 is CASSPRGGANTEAFF. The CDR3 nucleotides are TGTGCCAGCAGCCCAAGAGGGGGGGCGAACACTGAAGCTTTCTTT.

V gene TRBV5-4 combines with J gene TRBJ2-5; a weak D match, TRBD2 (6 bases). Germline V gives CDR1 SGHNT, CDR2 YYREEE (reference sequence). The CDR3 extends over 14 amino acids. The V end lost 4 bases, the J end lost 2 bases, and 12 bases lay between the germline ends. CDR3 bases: TGTGCCAGCAGCCAAACCGGGACTCAAGAGACCCAGTACTTC. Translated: CASSQTGTQETQYF.

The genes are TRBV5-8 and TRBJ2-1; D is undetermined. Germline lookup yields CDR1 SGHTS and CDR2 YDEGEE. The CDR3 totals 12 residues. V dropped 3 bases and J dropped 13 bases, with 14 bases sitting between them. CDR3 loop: CASSSNPASQFF. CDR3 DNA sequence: TGTGCCAGCAGCTCAAACCCCGCTAGTCAGTTCTTC.

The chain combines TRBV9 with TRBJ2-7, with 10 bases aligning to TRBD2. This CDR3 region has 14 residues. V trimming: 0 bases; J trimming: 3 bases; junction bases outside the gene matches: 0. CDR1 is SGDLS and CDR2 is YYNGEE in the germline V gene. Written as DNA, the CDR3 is TGTGCCAGCAGCGTAGGGACTAGCGGCTACGAGCAGTACTTC. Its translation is CASSVGTSGYEQYF.

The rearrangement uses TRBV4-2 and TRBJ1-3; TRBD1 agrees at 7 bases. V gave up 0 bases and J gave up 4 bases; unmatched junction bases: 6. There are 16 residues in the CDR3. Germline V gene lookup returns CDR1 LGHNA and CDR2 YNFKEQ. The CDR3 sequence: CASSQETGHSGNTIYF. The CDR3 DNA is TGTGCCAGCAGCCAAGAGACAGGGCATTCGGGAAACACCATATATTTT.

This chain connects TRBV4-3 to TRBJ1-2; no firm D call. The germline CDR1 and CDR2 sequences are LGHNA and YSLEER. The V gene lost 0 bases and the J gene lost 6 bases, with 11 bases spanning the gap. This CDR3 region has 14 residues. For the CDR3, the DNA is TGCGCCAGCAGCCAAGATGCCGGGGTTCATGGCTACACCTTC. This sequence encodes CASSQDAGVHGYTF.

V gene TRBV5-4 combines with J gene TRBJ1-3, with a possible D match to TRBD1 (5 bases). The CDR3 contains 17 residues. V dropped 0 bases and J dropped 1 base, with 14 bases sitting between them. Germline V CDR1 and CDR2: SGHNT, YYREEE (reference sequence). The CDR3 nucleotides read TGTGCCAGCAGCTTGGCGGCAGGGATCGGTTCTGGAAACACCATATATTTT. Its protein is CASSLAAGIGSGNTIYF.

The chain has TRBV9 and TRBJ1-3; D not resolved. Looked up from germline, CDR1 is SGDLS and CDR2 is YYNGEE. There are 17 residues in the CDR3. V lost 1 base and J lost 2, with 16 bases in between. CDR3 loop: CASSVYPRHRTGNTIYF. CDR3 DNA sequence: TGTGCCAGCAGCGTATATCCGAGACACCGTACTGGAAACACCATATATTTT.

CDR3 sequence: CASSEAVTGRSYGYTF. CDR3 in DNA: TGTGCCAGCAGTGAAGCCGTCACAGGCCGTTCCTATGGCTACACCTTC. The chain carries TRBV2 and TRBJ1-2; D perhaps matches TRBD1 (5 bases). Trimming cost V 0 bases and J 4 bases, with 15 bases left between them. This CDR3 contains 16 residues. Germline assignment: CDR1 SNHLY and CDR2 FYNNEI.

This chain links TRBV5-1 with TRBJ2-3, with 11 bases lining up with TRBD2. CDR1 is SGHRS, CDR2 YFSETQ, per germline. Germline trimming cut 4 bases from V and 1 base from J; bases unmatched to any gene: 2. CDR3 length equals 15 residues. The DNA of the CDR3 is TGCGCCAGCAGCATGACTAGCGGGGGCACAGATACGCAGTATTTT. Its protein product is CASSMTSGGTDTQYF.

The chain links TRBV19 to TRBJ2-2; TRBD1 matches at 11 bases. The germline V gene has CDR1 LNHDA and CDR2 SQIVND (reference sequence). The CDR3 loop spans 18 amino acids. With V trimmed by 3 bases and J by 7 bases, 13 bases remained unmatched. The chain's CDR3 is CASSIGGLDRGRVGELFF. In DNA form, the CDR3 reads TGTGCCAGTAGTATTGGAGGTTTGGACAGGGGGCGAGTCGGGGAGCTGTTTTTT.